The TCR beta chain under discussion was sequenced for a study of blood T cell repertoires in COVID-19. In the authors' workflow: Estimates of nucleated cell counts were drawn from the amplification of reference gene primers. Clones were sequenced by immunoSEQ multiplex PCR, and TCRdb holds only the in-frame ones, with some missing. Clone size and V and J calls were adopted from that table, with D and trimming inferred from the DNA. The sample records more than 100,000 clones, approximately 83% being singletons. Germline CDR1 reads MNHEY; CDR2 reads SVGAGI. Trimming removed 8 bases at V and 0 bases at J, with 13 bases between. The CDR3 has 15 amino acids.

Sequenced material: peripheral blood. The gene calls are TRBV6-5 and TRBJ2-2; possibly TRBD1 for D (5 bases). The clonotype originates from a woman between 45 and 60 years old with acute or convalescent COVID-19. The DNA of the CDR3 is TGTGCCAGCGGGGCCCTCGGAGCGAACACCGGGGAGCTGTTTTTT. Encoded protein: CASGALGANTGELFF.